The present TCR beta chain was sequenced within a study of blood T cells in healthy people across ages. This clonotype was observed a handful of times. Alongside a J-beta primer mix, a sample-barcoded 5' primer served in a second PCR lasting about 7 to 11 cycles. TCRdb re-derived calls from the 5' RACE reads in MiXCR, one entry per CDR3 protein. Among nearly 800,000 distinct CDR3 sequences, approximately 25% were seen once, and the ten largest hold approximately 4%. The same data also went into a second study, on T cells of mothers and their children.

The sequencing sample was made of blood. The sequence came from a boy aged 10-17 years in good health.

CDR3 sequence reads: CATSGASGARLNEQFF. DNA for the CDR3: TGTGCCACCAGTGGGGCTAGCGGGGCTCGTTTGAATGAGCAGTTCTTC. V usage is TRBV24-1 and J usage is TRBJ2-1, with TRBD2 matching over 9 bases. The germline V gene has CDR1 KGHDR and CDR2 SFDVKD. This CDR3 is built from 16 residues. Germline trimming cut 5 bases from V and 7 bases from J; bases unmatched to any gene: 11.